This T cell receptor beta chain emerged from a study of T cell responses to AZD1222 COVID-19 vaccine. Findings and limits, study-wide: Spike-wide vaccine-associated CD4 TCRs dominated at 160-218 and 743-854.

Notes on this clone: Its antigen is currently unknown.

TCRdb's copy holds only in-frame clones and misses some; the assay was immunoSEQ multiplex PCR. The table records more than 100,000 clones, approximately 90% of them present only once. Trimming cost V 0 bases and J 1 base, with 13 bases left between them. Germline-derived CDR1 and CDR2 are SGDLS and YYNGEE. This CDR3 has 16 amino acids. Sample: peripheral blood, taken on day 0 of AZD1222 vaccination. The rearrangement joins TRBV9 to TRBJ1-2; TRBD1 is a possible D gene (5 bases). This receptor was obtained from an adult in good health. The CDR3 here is CASSVGREGINYGYTF. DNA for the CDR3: TGTGCCAGCAGCGTAGGGCGCGAGGGGATTAACTATGGCTACACCTTC.